This T cell receptor beta chain derives from a study of liver allograft versus peripheral blood T cells. About the study: Recipients' peripheral blood served as the comparator for T cell receptor repertoires in transplanted livers. Study-level points and caveats: The authors reported that T cell receptor repertoires inside liver allografts differed from those in peripheral blood.

A note on this clonotype: Its antigen remains unidentified.

In TCRdb, the reads were re-called with MiXCR into one record per CDR3 protein. The data contain about 8,400 distinct CDR3 sequences, 15% to 20% of them singletons. The sequence came from a human patient who had a liver transplant. Some T cells may originate from the graft donor.

This chain's CDR3 is CSASGQEGGVYGYTF. For the CDR3, the DNA is TGCAGTGCTAGTGGCCAGGAGGGGGGGGTCTATGGCTACACCTTC. The chain carries TRBV20-1 and TRBJ1-2; perhaps TRBD1 as D (6 bases). The CDR3 is 15 amino acids. V was pared by 3 bases and J by 4 bases, with 18 bases between. CDR1 is DFQATT and CDR2 is SNEGSKA in the germline V gene (reference sequence).